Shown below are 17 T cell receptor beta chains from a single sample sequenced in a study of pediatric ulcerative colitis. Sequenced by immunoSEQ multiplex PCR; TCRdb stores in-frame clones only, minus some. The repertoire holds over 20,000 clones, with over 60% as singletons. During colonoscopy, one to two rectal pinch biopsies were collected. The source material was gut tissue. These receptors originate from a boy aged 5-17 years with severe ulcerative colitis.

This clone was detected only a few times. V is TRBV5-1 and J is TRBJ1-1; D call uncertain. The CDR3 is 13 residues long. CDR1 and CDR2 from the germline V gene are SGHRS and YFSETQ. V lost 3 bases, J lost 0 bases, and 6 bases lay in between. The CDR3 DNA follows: TGCGCCAGCAGCTACGGATTGAACACTGAAGCTTTCTTT. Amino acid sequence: CASSYGLNTEAFF.

The CDR3 DNA is TGCGCCAGCAGCTGGTGGACAGGCGCATCACTCACCTACGAGCAGTACTTC. As protein: CASSWWTGASLTYEQYF. The chain combines TRBV5-1 with TRBJ2-7, with TRBD1 matching 7 bases. Per germline, CDR1 SGHRS and CDR2 YFSETQ. The V segment lost 3 bases and the J segment 2 bases; nucleotides outside the gene matches: 14. The CDR3 runs to 17 residues.

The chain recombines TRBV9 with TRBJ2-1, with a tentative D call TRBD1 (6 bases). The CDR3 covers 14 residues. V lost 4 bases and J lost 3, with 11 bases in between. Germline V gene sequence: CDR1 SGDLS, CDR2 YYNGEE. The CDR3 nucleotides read TGTGCCAGCAGCATCACGACAGGCTACAATGAGCAGTTCTTC. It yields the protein CASSITTGYNEQFF.

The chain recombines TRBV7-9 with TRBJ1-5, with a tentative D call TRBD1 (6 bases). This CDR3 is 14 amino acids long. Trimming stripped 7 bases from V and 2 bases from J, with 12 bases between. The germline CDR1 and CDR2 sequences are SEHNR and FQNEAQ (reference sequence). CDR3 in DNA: TGTGCCAGCAACGATGGGGGCGGCAATCAGCCCCAGCATTTT. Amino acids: CASNDGGGNQPQHF.

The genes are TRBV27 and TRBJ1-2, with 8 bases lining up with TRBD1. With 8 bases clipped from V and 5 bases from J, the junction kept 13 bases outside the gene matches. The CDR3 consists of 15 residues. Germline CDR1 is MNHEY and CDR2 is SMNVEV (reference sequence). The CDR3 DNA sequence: TGTGCCAGCGCCCTTGCAGGACAGGGAGGTTATGGCTACACCTTC. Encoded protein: CASALAGQGGYGYTF.

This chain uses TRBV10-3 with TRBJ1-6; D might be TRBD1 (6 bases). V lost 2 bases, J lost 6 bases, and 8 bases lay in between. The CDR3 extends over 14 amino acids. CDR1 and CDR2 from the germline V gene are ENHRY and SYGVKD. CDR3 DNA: TGTGCCATCAGTGAGGCAGGGGCTAATTCACCCCTCCACTTT. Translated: CAISEAGANSPLHF.

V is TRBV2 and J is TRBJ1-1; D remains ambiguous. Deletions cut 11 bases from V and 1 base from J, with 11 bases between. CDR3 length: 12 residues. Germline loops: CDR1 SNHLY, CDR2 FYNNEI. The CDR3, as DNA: TGTGCCGGGTCAATAGAGAACACTGAAGCTTTCTTT. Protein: CAGSIENTEAFF.

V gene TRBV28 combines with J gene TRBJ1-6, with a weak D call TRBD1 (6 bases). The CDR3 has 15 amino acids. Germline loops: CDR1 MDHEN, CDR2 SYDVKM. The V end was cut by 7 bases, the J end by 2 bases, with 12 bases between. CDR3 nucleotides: TGTGCCAGCACACAGGGTCGGACCTATAATTCACCCCTCCACTTT. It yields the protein CASTQGRTYNSPLHF.

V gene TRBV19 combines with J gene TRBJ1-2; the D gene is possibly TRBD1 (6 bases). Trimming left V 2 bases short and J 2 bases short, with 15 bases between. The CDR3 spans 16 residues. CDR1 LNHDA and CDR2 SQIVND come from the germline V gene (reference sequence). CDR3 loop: CASSIPPATGNYGYTF. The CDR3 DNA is TGTGCCAGTAGTATACCCCCCGCCACAGGGAACTATGGCTACACCTTC.

Here the CDR3 reads CASSCPTGTGRYEQYF. The CDR3 DNA sequence: TGTGCCAGCAGTTGCCCCACCGGGACAGGGCGCTACGAGCAGTACTTC. The V gene is TRBV27, the J gene TRBJ2-7; 9 bases line up with TRBD1. The CDR3 is made up of 16 amino acids. The V gene's germline CDR1 is MNHEY and CDR2 SMNVEV (reference sequence). V shed 4 bases, J shed 3 bases, and the junction held 10 bases outside the gene matches.

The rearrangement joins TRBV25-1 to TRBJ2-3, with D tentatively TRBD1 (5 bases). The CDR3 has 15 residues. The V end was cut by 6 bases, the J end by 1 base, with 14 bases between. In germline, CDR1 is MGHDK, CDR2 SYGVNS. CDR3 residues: CASRNTAGRTDTQYF. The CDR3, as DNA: TGTGCCAGCAGGAACACTGCAGGGCGCACAGATACGCAGTATTTT.

CDR3 sequence (DNA): TGTGCCAGCAGCTTGGCAGAAGAGCTGCTGAATTCACCCCTCCACTTT. This gives the protein CASSLAEELLNSPLHF. The rearrangement links TRBV5-6 to TRBJ1-6; D remains ambiguous. This CDR3 has 16 amino acids. CDR1 SGHDT and CDR2 YYEEEE come from the germline V gene. Trimming removed 0 bases at V and 7 bases at J, with 14 bases between.

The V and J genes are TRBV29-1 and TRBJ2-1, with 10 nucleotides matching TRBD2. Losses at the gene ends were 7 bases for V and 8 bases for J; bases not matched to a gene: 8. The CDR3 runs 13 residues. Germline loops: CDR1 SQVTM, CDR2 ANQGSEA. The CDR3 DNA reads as TGCAGCGCCCAGCGGGGGGGCCGGGATGAGCAGTTCTTC. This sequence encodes CSAQRGGRDEQFF.

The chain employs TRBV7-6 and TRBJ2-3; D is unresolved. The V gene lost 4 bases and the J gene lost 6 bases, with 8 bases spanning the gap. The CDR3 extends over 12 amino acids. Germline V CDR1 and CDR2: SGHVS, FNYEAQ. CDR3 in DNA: TGTGCCAGCAGCTCCCCCTTGGATACGCAGTATTTT. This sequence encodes CASSSPLDTQYF.

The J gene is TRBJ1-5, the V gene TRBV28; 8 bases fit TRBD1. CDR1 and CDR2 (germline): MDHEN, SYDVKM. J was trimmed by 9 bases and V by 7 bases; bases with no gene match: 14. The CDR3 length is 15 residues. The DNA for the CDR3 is TGTGCCAGCATTTTTCGGGACAGGCCCTACTCGCCCCAGCATTTT. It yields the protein CASIFRDRPYSPQHF.

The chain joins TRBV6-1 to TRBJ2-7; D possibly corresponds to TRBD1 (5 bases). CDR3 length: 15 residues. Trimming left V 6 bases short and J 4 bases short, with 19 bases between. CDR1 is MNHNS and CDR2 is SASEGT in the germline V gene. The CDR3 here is CASRDRQKTLYEQYF. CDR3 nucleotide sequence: TGTGCCAGCAGGGACCGACAGAAAACTCTTTACGAGCAGTACTTC.

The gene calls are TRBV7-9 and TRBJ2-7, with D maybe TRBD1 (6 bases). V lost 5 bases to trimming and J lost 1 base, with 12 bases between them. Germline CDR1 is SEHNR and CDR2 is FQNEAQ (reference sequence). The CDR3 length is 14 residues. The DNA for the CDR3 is TGTGCCAGCAGCCTAGATCAGGGGTCCTACGAGCAGTACTTC. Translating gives CASSLDQGSYEQYF.